A selection of T cell receptor beta chains follows, all from one sample in a study of beta chain features in type 1 diabetes. Libraries were prepared by immunoSEQ multiplex PCR; TCRdb keeps only in-frame clonotypes and omits some of them. The repertoire includes more than 300,000 clones, about 12% of them detected once, and 0.0095% to 0.013% sits in the top ten. Material for sequencing was naive CD4+ T cells from blood. The source is a woman in her late teens or twenties with type 1 diabetes. Both conserved end residues are part of each CDR3. Fields, in order: D gene, J gene, V gene, clone size, CDR3 protein, CDR3 DNA. D genes are given only for firm matches. Size is stated for part of the rows, as once, few or many counts, or as a class when the clone is expanded.

>TRBD2|TRBJ2-7|TRBV7-2|NA
CASRREAGGMSYEQYF
TGTGCCAGCAGAAGGGAAGCGGGAGGGATGTCCTACGAGCAGTACTTC
>TRBD1|TRBJ2-6|TRBV4-3|few
CASSRGQGAPGANVLTF
TGCGCCAGCAGCCGAGGACAGGGGGCGCCTGGGGCCAACGTCCTGACTTTC
>NA|TRBJ2-6|TRBV7-2|few
CASMPRSSGANVLTF
TGTGCCAGCATGCCCCGGAGTTCTGGGGCCAACGTCCTGACTTTC
>TRBD2|TRBJ2-7|TRBV29-1|NA
CSVSSSGYRSYEQYF
TGCAGCGTAAGCTCTAGCGGGTACCGCTCCTACGAGCAGTACTTC
>TRBD1|TRBJ2-6|TRBV19|NA
CASRRQGSGANVLTF
TGTGCCAGTAGGCGACAGGGTTCTGGGGCCAACGTCCTGACTTTC
>NA|TRBJ2-5|TRBV2|NA
CASSYQETQYF
TGTGCCAGCAGTTATCAGGAGACCCAGTACTTC
>NA|TRBJ1-1|TRBV5-4|few
CASSLAGANTEAFF
TGTGCCAGCAGCTTGGCAGGGGCGAACACTGAAGCTTTCTTT
>NA|TRBJ2-7|TRBV5-6|NA
CASSRTGNSYEQYF
TGTGCCAGCAGTCGAACAGGAAACTCCTACGAGCAGTACTTC
>NA|TRBJ2-2|TRBV11-1|NA
CASSLRTASNTGELFF
TGTGCCAGCAGCCTTCGGACAGCGTCGAACACCGGGGAGCTGTTTTTT
>NA|TRBJ1-1|TRBV4-1|NA
CASSRGTGWILREAFF
TGCGCCAGCAGCCGAGGCACAGGGTGGATTTTACGTGAAGCTTTCTTT
>TRBD1|TRBJ2-1|TRBV7-2|NA
CASSLQTGGYNEQFF
TGTGCCAGCAGCTTACAGACAGGGGGCTACAATGAGCAGTTCTTC
>TRBD1|TRBJ1-6|TRBV12-5|NA
CASGPGQGAGSPLHF
TGTGCTAGTGGTCCTGGACAGGGGGCGGGTTCACCCCTCCACTTT
>NA|TRBJ1-5|TRBV7-2|NA
CASSVTGNQPQHF
TGTGCCAGCAGCGTCACAGGGAATCAGCCCCAGCATTTT
>TRBD2|TRBJ2-3|TRBV5-4|NA
CASSLASGITDTQYF
TGTGCCAGCAGCTTGGCTAGCGGGATCACAGATACGCAGTATTTT
>NA|TRBJ1-2|TRBV7-2|few
CASSSDGTKGGYTF
TGTGCCAGCAGTTCCGACGGGACTAAAGGGGGCTACACCTTC
>TRBD2|TRBJ2-1|TRBV5-1|few
CASSTGGTAYNEQFF
TGCGCCAGCAGCACCGGGGGGACCGCCTACAATGAGCAGTTCTTC
>NA|TRBJ1-2|TRBV11-2|few
CASSLDAGVFYGYTF
TGTGCCAGCAGCTTAGACGCAGGGGTCTTCTATGGCTACACCTTC
>NA|TRBJ1-4|TRBV5-1|NA
CASRQGLDEKLFF
TGCGCCAGCAGACAGGGTTTGGATGAAAAACTGTTTTTT
>TRBD1|TRBJ2-1|TRBV7-2|NA
CASSLADRAGQFF
TGTGCCAGCAGCTTAGCTGACAGGGCGGGGCAGTTCTTC
>TRBD2|TRBJ2-7|TRBV28|few
CASSYPTSGLYEQYF
TGTGCCAGCAGTTACCCGACTAGCGGATTATACGAGCAGTACTTC
>NA|TRBJ2-5|TRBV7-2|few
CASSLVDLPAQYF
TGTGCCAGCAGCTTAGTCGACTTACCGGCCCAGTACTTC
>TRBD2|TRBJ2-2|TRBV7-2|few
CASSPSGLGTGELFF
TGTGCCAGCAGCCCCTCGGGACTAGGCACCGGGGAGCTGTTTTTT
>TRBD1|TRBJ2-5|TRBV14|NA
CASSLRQGRETQYF
TGTGCCAGCAGCCTTCGACAGGGCCGGGAGACCCAGTACTTC
>TRBD2|TRBJ2-1|TRBV6-5|NA
CASREGLAGVNEQFF
TGTGCCAGCAGGGAGGGACTAGCGGGTGTAAATGAGCAGTTCTTC
>NA|TRBJ1-5|TRBV6-6|few
CASTLLEGYGNQPQHF
TGTGCCAGCACTCTACTGGAGGGGTACGGCAATCAGCCCCAGCATTTT
>NA|TRBJ2-1|TRBV4-1|NA
CASSQESPRQTRIYNEQFF
TGCGCCAGCAGCCAAGAGAGCCCCCGACAGACGCGGATATACAATGAGCAGTTCTTC
>NA|TRBJ2-7|TRBV5-1|few
CASSATAYEQYF
TGCGCCAGCAGCGCTACAGCCTACGAGCAGTACTTC
>NA|TRBJ2-4|TRBV27|NA
CASSSPLSSRGSIQYF
TGTGCCAGCAGTTCCCCCCTCTCCAGCAGGGGCAGCATTCAGTACTTC
>NA|TRBJ2-7|TRBV28|NA
CASSFQRAYEQYF
TGTGCCAGCAGTTTCCAGCGGGCCTACGAGCAGTACTTC
>NA|TRBJ1-6|TRBV14|NA
CASSQGRRAGLSSSYNSPLHF
TGTGCCAGCAGCCAAGGGCGGCGGGCCGGATTGTCGAGCTCCTATAATTCACCCCTCCACTTT
>NA|TRBJ2-1|TRBV7-9|NA
CASSLEGGDWQFF
TGTGCCAGCAGCTTAGAGGGCGGGGACTGGCAGTTCTTC
>TRBD2|TRBJ2-1|TRBV9|NA
CASSVQGGSSYNEQFF
TGTGCCAGCAGCGTTCAGGGCGGGAGCTCCTACAATGAGCAGTTCTTC
>TRBD1|TRBJ1-2|TRBV7-8|NA
CASSTLQGAYGYTF
TGTGCCAGCAGCACCCTACAGGGGGCGTATGGCTACACCTTC
>NA|TRBJ1-1|TRBV5-1|NA
CASSFNSFNTEAFF
TGCGCCAGCAGCTTCAACTCCTTTAACACTGAAGCTTTCTTT
>NA|TRBJ2-2|TRBV28|NA
CASSPVNTGELFF
TGTGCCAGCAGTCCCGTAAACACCGGGGAGCTGTTTTTT
>NA|TRBJ2-3|TRBV6-5|few
CASSPNGQTQYF
TGTGCCAGCAGTCCAAACGGACAGACGCAGTATTTT